This is a list of T cell receptor beta chains from one sample in a study of blood T cell repertoires in COVID-19. The protocol was immunoSEQ multiplex PCR, while the TCRdb copy is restricted to in-frame clones and leaves out a portion. The profile shows 400,000 to 450,000 clones, 88% of them singletons. Sequenced material: peripheral blood. The receptors derive from a woman aged 45-60 years with COVID-19, enrolled during active disease. CDR3s include the opening cysteine and the closing phenylalanine or tryptophan. The order of the fields is clone size, V gene, D gene, J gene, CDR3 DNA, CDR3 protein. The D gene is left open where the match is weak. The size field is filled for only some rows; it gives once, few, many or a size class.

clone_size: .; v_call: TRBV10-3; d_call: TRBD1; j_call: TRBJ2-7; cdr3_nt: TGTGCCATCAGTGAGTCGACCCGGACAGGAAGGAACGAGCAGTACTTC; cdr3_aa: CAISESTRTGRNEQYF
clone_size: .; v_call: TRBV19; d_call: TRBD1; j_call: TRBJ2-1; cdr3_nt: TGTGCCAGTAGGGAGGGACAGGGGGGAAACAATGAGCAGTTCTTC; cdr3_aa: CASREGQGGNNEQFF
clone_size: .; v_call: TRBV30; d_call: TRBD1; j_call: TRBJ2-6; cdr3_nt: TGTGCCTGGACCAGAGGACAGGCTGGGGCCAACGTCCTGACTTTC; cdr3_aa: CAWTRGQAGANVLTF
clone_size: .; v_call: TRBV6-4; d_call: .; j_call: TRBJ2-1; cdr3_nt: TGTGCCAGCAGTGACGCGTCTAGCGACTACAATGAGCAGTTCTTC; cdr3_aa: CASSDASSDYNEQFF
clone_size: .; v_call: TRBV24-1; d_call: TRBD2; j_call: TRBJ2-3; cdr3_nt: TGTGCCACCAGTGACTCAACTAGCGGGGGGGCCACAGATACGCAGTATTTT; cdr3_aa: CATSDSTSGGATDTQYF
clone_size: .; v_call: TRBV12-3/TRBV12-4; d_call: .; j_call: TRBJ2-5; cdr3_nt: TGTGCCAGCAGTTTGGGCGGGGAAGAGACCCAGTACTTC; cdr3_aa: CASSLGGEETQYF
clone_size: .; v_call: TRBV18; d_call: TRBD1; j_call: TRBJ1-3; cdr3_nt: TGTGCCAGCTCACCTGCCTGGGCAGGGGGCCGTAACACCATATATTTT; cdr3_aa: CASSPAWAGGRNTIYF
clone_size: .; v_call: TRBV19; d_call: .; j_call: TRBJ1-3; cdr3_nt: TGTGCCAGTAGAGTGGGGGCCGGAAACACCATATATTTT; cdr3_aa: CASRVGAGNTIYF
clone_size: once; v_call: TRBV18; d_call: TRBD2; j_call: TRBJ2-3; cdr3_nt: TGTGCCAGCTCAGTCGGGGGGTTCACAGATACGCAGTATTTT; cdr3_aa: CASSVGGFTDTQYF
clone_size: .; v_call: TRBV28; d_call: .; j_call: TRBJ1-5; cdr3_nt: TGTGCCAGCAGTACAGGGTTCAGGGGCAATCAGCCCCAGCATTTT; cdr3_aa: CASSTGFRGNQPQHF
clone_size: .; v_call: TRBV7-9; d_call: TRBD1; j_call: TRBJ1-1; cdr3_nt: TGTGCCAGCAGCCCAAGGACAGGGCTGAACACTGAAGCTTTCTTT; cdr3_aa: CASSPRTGLNTEAFF
clone_size: .; v_call: TRBV6-6; d_call: .; j_call: TRBJ1-6; cdr3_nt: TGTGCCAGCAGTGGGTCGGACAGCAATTCACCCCTCCACTTT; cdr3_aa: CASSGSDSNSPLHF
clone_size: .; v_call: TRBV6-6; d_call: TRBD1; j_call: TRBJ2-7; cdr3_nt: TGTGCCAGCGTGGGACAGGGGTACGAGCAGTACTTC; cdr3_aa: CASVGQGYEQYF
clone_size: .; v_call: TRBV4-1; d_call: TRBD2; j_call: TRBJ2-3; cdr3_nt: TGCGCCAGCAGCCTCGGGGGGGCAGCAGATACGCAGTATTTT; cdr3_aa: CASSLGGAADTQYF
clone_size: .; v_call: TRBV7-2; d_call: TRBD2; j_call: TRBJ2-1; cdr3_nt: TGTGCCAGCAGCTTAAGACGGGCTAGCGGGGGGGCCGTTGAGCAGTTCTTC; cdr3_aa: CASSLRRASGGAVEQFF
clone_size: .; v_call: TRBV28; d_call: .; j_call: TRBJ2-7; cdr3_nt: TGTGCCAGCAGGGAAGCGGGTTCCTACGAGCAGTACTTC; cdr3_aa: CASREAGSYEQYF
clone_size: .; v_call: TRBV7-3; d_call: TRBD2; j_call: TRBJ2-3; cdr3_nt: TGTGCCAGCAGCTCGACTAGCGGGGTGAAGCAGTATTTT; cdr3_aa: CASSSTSGVKQYF
clone_size: .; v_call: TRBV6-5; d_call: .; j_call: TRBJ1-2; cdr3_nt: TGTGCCAGCAGTTATGGGGCCCATGGCTACACCTTC; cdr3_aa: CASSYGAHGYTF
clone_size: once; v_call: TRBV2; d_call: .; j_call: TRBJ1-5; cdr3_nt: TGTGCCAGCGCCCAGGGTAACAATCAGCCCCAGCATTTT; cdr3_aa: CASAQGNNQPQHF
clone_size: .; v_call: TRBV12-3/TRBV12-4; d_call: TRBD1; j_call: TRBJ1-5; cdr3_nt: TGTGCCAGCAGGGGACAGGGGGCGGCCCAGCATTTT; cdr3_aa: CASRGQGAAQHF
clone_size: .; v_call: TRBV6-5; d_call: TRBD1; j_call: TRBJ2-5; cdr3_nt: TGTGCCAGCACGACAGGGGGCGATGGGACCCAGTACTTC; cdr3_aa: CASTTGGDGTQYF
clone_size: .; v_call: TRBV11-2; d_call: TRBD2; j_call: TRBJ2-7; cdr3_nt: TGTGCCAGCGGAGCGCGGGGGGCGACCTACGAGCAGTACTTC; cdr3_aa: CASGARGATYEQYF
clone_size: .; v_call: TRBV10-1; d_call: .; j_call: TRBJ2-1; cdr3_nt: TGCGCCAGCAGTGAGGTGGGGCATTGGGAGCAGTTCTTC; cdr3_aa: CASSEVGHWEQFF
clone_size: .; v_call: TRBV11-1; d_call: TRBD2; j_call: TRBJ2-7; cdr3_nt: TGTGCCAGCAGCTATGGCGGGGGGTCCTACGAGCAGTACTTC; cdr3_aa: CASSYGGGSYEQYF
clone_size: .; v_call: TRBV9; d_call: .; j_call: TRBJ2-7; cdr3_nt: TGTGCCAGCAGCGTTTCGGACATCCCCGCCTACGAGCAGTACTTC; cdr3_aa: CASSVSDIPAYEQYF
clone_size: .; v_call: TRBV5-6; d_call: .; j_call: TRBJ2-1; cdr3_nt: TGTGCCAGCAGCTTGAGCAGGGAAAATTACCATGAGCAGTTCTTC; cdr3_aa: CASSLSRENYHEQFF
clone_size: .; v_call: TRBV28; d_call: .; j_call: TRBJ2-7; cdr3_nt: TGTGCCAGCAGGGATAGAGGGTCCGAGCAGTACTTC; cdr3_aa: CASRDRGSEQYF
clone_size: .; v_call: TRBV7-6; d_call: TRBD1; j_call: TRBJ2-1; cdr3_nt: TGTGCCAGCAGCAGGGGACAGTACAATGAGCAGTTCTTC; cdr3_aa: CASSRGQYNEQFF
clone_size: .; v_call: TRBV7-6; d_call: .; j_call: TRBJ1-4; cdr3_nt: TGTGCCAGCAGCCAAGAGGCAACTAATGAAAAACTGTTTTTT; cdr3_aa: CASSQEATNEKLFF
clone_size: .; v_call: TRBV2; d_call: TRBD1; j_call: TRBJ1-4; cdr3_nt: TGTGCCACAGAGGGGGACAGAAATGAAAAACTGTTTTTT; cdr3_aa: CATEGDRNEKLFF
clone_size: .; v_call: TRBV18; d_call: TRBD2; j_call: TRBJ2-1; cdr3_nt: TGTGCCAGCTCGGGGGTACCGAGCGGGGGGGCAAATGAGCAGTTCTTC; cdr3_aa: CASSGVPSGGANEQFF
clone_size: .; v_call: TRBV10-2; d_call: .; j_call: TRBJ1-1; cdr3_nt: TGCGCCTCTTCCTCAGCTGAGGGCACTGAAGCTTTCTTT; cdr3_aa: CASSSAEGTEAFF
clone_size: .; v_call: TRBV2; d_call: TRBD1; j_call: TRBJ2-2; cdr3_nt: TGTGCCAGCGGACAGGGAATGGCCGGGGAGCTGTTTTTT; cdr3_aa: CASGQGMAGELFF
clone_size: .; v_call: TRBV5-1; d_call: .; j_call: TRBJ2-3; cdr3_nt: TGCGCCAGCAGCAGTACACCCACAGATACGCAGTATTTT; cdr3_aa: CASSSTPTDTQYF
clone_size: few; v_call: TRBV6-2/TRBV6-3; d_call: .; j_call: TRBJ1-5; cdr3_nt: TGTGCCAGCAGTTATCCAGCCGGGGGTGGGAGACGCAATCAGCCCCAGCATTTT; cdr3_aa: CASSYPAGGGRRNQPQHF
clone_size: .; v_call: TRBV23-1; d_call: TRBD2; j_call: TRBJ2-3; cdr3_nt: TGCGCCAGCAGTCACCCCACTAGCGGGGGACTCACAGATACGCAGTATTTT; cdr3_aa: CASSHPTSGGLTDTQYF
clone_size: once; v_call: TRBV6-1; d_call: TRBD1; j_call: TRBJ1-4; cdr3_nt: TGTGCCAGCAGTGACAGGGACAGGGGGCCCCCAGGGGGTGAAAAACTGTTTTTT; cdr3_aa: CASSDRDRGPPGGEKLFF
clone_size: .; v_call: TRBV19; d_call: TRBD1; j_call: TRBJ1-1; cdr3_nt: TGTGCCAGTAGGGGACAGGGGATGAACACTGAAGCTTTCTTT; cdr3_aa: CASRGQGMNTEAFF
clone_size: .; v_call: TRBV10-2; d_call: TRBD1; j_call: TRBJ2-7; cdr3_nt: TGCGCCAGCACCGAGGGGGCGGGCGAGCAGTACTTC; cdr3_aa: CASTEGAGEQYF
clone_size: .; v_call: TRBV3-1/TRBV3-2; d_call: .; j_call: TRBJ1-2; cdr3_nt: TGTGCCAGCAGCCAAGATAGGGGGGGCTACTATGGCTACACCTTC; cdr3_aa: CASSQDRGGYYGYTF
clone_size: .; v_call: TRBV29-1; d_call: .; j_call: TRBJ2-2; cdr3_nt: TGCAGCGTGGGCCTACCGTACCTGACCGGGGAGCTGTTTTTT; cdr3_aa: CSVGLPYLTGELFF
clone_size: .; v_call: TRBV3-1/TRBV3-2; d_call: TRBD2; j_call: TRBJ2-3; cdr3_nt: TGTGCCAGCAGCCAGGGCGGGACTAGCGTGGGAGATACGCAGTATTTT; cdr3_aa: CASSQGGTSVGDTQYF
clone_size: .; v_call: TRBV19; d_call: TRBD1; j_call: TRBJ2-7; cdr3_nt: TGTGCCAGTAGTGGGTCGACAGGGGCCCCCTACGAGCAGTACTTC; cdr3_aa: CASSGSTGAPYEQYF
clone_size: .; v_call: TRBV10-3; d_call: TRBD1; j_call: TRBJ1-5; cdr3_nt: TGTGCCATCAGTGAGGACAGGGCTCGCGCCCGGGATCAGCCCCAGCATTTT; cdr3_aa: CAISEDRARARDQPQHF
clone_size: .; v_call: TRBV9; d_call: TRBD2; j_call: TRBJ2-3; cdr3_nt: TGTGCCAGCAGCGTTCAAGCGGGGGGGCGGGATACGCAGTATTTT; cdr3_aa: CASSVQAGGRDTQYF
clone_size: .; v_call: TRBV18; d_call: .; j_call: TRBJ1-1; cdr3_nt: TGTGCCAGCGGTCGAGGTGATCGAAACACTGAAGCTTTCTTT; cdr3_aa: CASGRGDRNTEAFF
clone_size: .; v_call: TRBV9; d_call: TRBD1; j_call: TRBJ1-2; cdr3_nt: TGTGCCAGCAGCTTTCGGGACAGGGATGGCTACACCTTC; cdr3_aa: CASSFRDRDGYTF
clone_size: .; v_call: TRBV5-1; d_call: TRBD2; j_call: TRBJ2-2; cdr3_nt: TGCGCCAGCTGCCGGCAGGGACTATCTGGCACCGGGGAGCTGTTTTTT; cdr3_aa: CASCRQGLSGTGELFF
clone_size: few; v_call: TRBV12-3/TRBV12-4; d_call: TRBD1; j_call: TRBJ1-2; cdr3_nt: TGTGCCAGCAGTCCCGGGACAGGCTATGGCTACACCTTC; cdr3_aa: CASSPGTGYGYTF